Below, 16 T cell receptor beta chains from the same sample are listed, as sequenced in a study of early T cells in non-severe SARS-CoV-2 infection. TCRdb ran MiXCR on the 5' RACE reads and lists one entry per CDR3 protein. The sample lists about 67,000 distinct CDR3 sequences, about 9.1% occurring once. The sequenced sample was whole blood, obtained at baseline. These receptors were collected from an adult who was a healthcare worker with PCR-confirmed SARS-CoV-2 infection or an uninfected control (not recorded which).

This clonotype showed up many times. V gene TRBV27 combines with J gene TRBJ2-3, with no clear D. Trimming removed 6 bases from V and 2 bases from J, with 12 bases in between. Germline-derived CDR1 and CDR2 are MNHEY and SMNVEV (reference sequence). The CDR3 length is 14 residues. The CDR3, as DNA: TGTGCCAGCAGGGCCCAGACCCACACAGATACGCAGTATTTT. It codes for CASRAQTHTDTQYF.

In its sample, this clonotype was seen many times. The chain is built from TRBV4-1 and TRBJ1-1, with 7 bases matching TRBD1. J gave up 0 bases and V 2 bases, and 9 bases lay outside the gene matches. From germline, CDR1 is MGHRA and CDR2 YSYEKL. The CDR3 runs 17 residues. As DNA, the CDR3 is TGCGCCAGCAGCCAACCCGGGACAGAGACCCTGAACACTGAAGCTTTCTTT. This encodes CASSQPGTETLNTEAFF.

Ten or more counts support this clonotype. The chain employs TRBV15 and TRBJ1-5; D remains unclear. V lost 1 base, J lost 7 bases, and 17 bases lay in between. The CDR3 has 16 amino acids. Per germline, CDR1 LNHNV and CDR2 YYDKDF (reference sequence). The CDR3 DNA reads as TGTGCCACCAGCAGAGTCCCCTTCGATGGGGTCCAGCCCCAGCATTTT. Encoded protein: CATSRVPFDGVQPQHF.

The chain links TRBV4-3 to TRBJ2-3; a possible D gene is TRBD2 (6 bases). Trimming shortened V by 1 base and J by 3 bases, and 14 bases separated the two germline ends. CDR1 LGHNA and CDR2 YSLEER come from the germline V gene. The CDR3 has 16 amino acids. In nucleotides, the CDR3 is TGCGCCAGCAGCCAAGGGATGGGGGGAGCTACAGATACGCAGTATTTT. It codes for CASSQGMGGATDTQYF.

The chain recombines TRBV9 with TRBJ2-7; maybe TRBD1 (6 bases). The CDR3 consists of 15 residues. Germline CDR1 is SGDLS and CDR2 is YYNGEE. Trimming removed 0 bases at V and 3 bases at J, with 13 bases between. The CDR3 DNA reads TGTGCCAGCAGCGTAGAGGTCGGGACAAACTACGAGCAGTACTTC. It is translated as CASSVEVGTNYEQYF.

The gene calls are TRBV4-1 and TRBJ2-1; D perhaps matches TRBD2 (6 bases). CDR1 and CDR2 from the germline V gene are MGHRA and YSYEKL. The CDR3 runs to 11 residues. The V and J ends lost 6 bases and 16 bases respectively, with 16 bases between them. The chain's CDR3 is CASRFGRVQFF. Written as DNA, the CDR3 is TGCGCCAGCAGATTCGGGAGAGTGCAATTCTTC.

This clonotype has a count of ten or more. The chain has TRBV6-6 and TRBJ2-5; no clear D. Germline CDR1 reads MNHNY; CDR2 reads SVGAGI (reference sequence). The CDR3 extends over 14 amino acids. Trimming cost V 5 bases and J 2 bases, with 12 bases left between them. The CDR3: CASSPNRPQETQYF. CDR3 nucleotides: TGTGCCAGCAGTCCGAACAGACCACAAGAGACCCAGTACTTC.

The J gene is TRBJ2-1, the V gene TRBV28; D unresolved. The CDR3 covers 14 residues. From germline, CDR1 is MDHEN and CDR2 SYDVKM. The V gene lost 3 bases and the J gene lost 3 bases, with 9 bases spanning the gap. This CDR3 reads CASSFNSFYNEQFF. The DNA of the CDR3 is TGTGCCAGCAGTTTTAACAGCTTCTACAATGAGCAGTTCTTC.

In DNA form, the CDR3 reads TGTGCCAGCAGTCCCGGGACAGGGCGTCGAGAGACCCAGTACTTC. Its protein is CASSPGTGRRETQYF. The chain is built from TRBV28 and TRBJ2-5; 9 bases map to TRBD1. The ends lost 5 bases at V and 4 bases at J; junction bases unmatched: 8. The CDR3 spans 15 residues. Germline values: CDR1 MDHEN, CDR2 SYDVKM. The variable domain in full, with the rest retrieved from reference TRBV28 and TRBJ2-5, is DVKVTQSSRYLVKRTGEKVFLECVQDMDHENMFWYRQDPGLGLRLIYFSYDVKMKEKGDIPEGYSVSREKKERFSLILESASTNQTSMYLCASSPGTGRRETQYFGPGTRLLVL.

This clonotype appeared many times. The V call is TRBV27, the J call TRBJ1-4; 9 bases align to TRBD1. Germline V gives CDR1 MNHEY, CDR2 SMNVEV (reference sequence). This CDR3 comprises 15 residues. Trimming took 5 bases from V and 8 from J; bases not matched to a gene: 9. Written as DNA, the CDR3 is TGTGCCAGCAGTCCGTGGACAGGGGCTGACGAAAAACTGTTTTTT. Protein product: CASSPWTGADEKLFF.

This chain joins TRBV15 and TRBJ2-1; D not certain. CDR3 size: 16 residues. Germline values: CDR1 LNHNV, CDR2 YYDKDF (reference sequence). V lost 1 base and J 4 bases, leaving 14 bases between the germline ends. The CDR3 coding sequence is TGTGCCACCAGCAGAGGCATTGGGCGCGAGTACAATGAGCAGTTCTTC. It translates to CATSRGIGREYNEQFF. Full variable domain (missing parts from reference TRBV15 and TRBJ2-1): DAMVIQNPRYQVTQFGKPVTLSCSQTLNHNVMYWYQQKSSQAPKLLFHYYDKDFNNEADTPDNFQSRRPNTSFCFLDIRSPGLGDTAMYLCATSRGIGREYNEQFFGPGTRLTVL.

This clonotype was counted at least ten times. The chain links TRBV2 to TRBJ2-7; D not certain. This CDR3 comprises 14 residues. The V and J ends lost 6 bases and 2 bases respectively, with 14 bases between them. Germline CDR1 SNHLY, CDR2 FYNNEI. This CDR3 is CASSETVATYEQYF. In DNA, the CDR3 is TGTGCCAGCAGCGAAACAGTAGCTACCTACGAGCAGTACTTC.

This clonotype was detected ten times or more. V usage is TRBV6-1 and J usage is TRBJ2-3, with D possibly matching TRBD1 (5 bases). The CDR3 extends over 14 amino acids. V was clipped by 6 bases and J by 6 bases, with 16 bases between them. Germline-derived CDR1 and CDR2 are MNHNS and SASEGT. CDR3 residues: CASRPHPTADTQYF. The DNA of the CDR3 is TGTGCCAGCAGGCCCCACCCGACAGCGGATACGCAGTATTTT.

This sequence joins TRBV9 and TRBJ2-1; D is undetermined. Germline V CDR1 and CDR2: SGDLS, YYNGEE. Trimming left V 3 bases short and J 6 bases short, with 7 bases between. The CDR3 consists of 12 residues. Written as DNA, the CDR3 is TGTGCCAGCAGCGAGTACCCCAATGAGCAGTTCTTC. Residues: CASSEYPNEQFF. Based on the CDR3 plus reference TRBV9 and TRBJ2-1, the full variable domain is DSGVTQTPKHLITATGQRVTLRCSPRSGDLSVYWYQQSLDQGLQFLIQYYNGEERAKGNILERFSAQQFPDLHSELNLSSLELGDSALYFCASSEYPNEQFFGPGTRLTVL.

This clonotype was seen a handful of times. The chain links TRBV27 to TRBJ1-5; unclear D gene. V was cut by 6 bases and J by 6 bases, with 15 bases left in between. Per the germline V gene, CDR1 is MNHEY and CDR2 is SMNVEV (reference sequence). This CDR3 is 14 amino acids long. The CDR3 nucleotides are TGTGCCAGCAGACCCAGATATGGAGGTCAGCCCCAGCATTTT. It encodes CASRPRYGGQPQHF.

The DNA of the CDR3 is TGTGCCACCAGTGATCCTGCCCGGGGGCTCGAAGAGACCCAGTACTTC. Its protein is CATSDPARGLEETQYF. This sequence joins TRBV24-1 and TRBJ2-5; possibly TRBD1 or TRBD2 for D (6 bases each). V lost 3 bases to trimming and J lost 3 bases, with 16 bases between them. CDR3 size: 16 residues. In germline, CDR1 is KGHDR, CDR2 SFDVKD.